The source of this TCR beta chain is a study of cytomegalovirus exposure and HLA in healthy donors. 13 Jbeta primers and 60 Vbeta primers were used for the PCR. Sequencing used immunoSEQ multiplex PCR; TCRdb keeps in-frame clones, though not all of them. In the table there are some 90,000 clones, about three quarters of which are singletons. Study-wide findings and caveats: The Asian-associated ancestry cluster reportedly had fewer N-insertions than the roughly 720-donor mean in a later analysis.

Comment on this clone: The antigen remains unidentified.

The sequenced sample was PBMCs. This receptor was obtained from a female donor in good health and CMV-seronegative.

The CDR3: CAWSGWGKTGELFF. The CDR3 coding sequence is TGTGCCTGGAGTGGGTGGGGCAAGACCGGGGAGCTGTTTTTT. The V call is TRBV30, the J call TRBJ2-2, with D possibly matching TRBD1 (5 bases). Trimming left V 1 base short and J 5 bases short, with 11 bases between. CDR1 is GTSNPN and CDR2 is SVGIG in the germline V gene (reference sequence). CDR3 length equals 14 residues.